The T cell receptor beta chain described here comes from a study of vaccination effects on CD4 cells after COVID-19. Study-wide background: Samples were taken post-vaccine, and their median timing was 72 days after the second dose.

Some clones are missing from TCRdb's copy, which holds only in-frame ones; the method was immunoSEQ multiplex PCR. The sample has about 66,000 clones; roughly four fifths are singletons. Isolation of CD4+ T cells took place after ten to eleven days of culture. Participants were vaccinated with two doses of either the BNT162b2 or mRNA-1273 vaccine. Absence of prior SARS-CoV-2 infection characterized the vaccine recipients, who showed negative nucleocapsid antibodies. Findings of the study overall: Marked clonal contraction of infection- and vaccine-induced clones was seen late after vaccination.

This clone was seen more than once but under ten times. The antigen remains undetermined. Here the sequenced sample was CD4+ T cells from PBMCs cultured without peptide, taken after COVID-19 vaccination. This TCR was recovered from a human donor who received a COVID-19 vaccine.

The CDR3 sequence is CASSQWFGGTEAFF. CDR3 nucleotides: TGTGCCAGCAGCCAATGGTTCGGCGGTACTGAAGCTTTCTTT. V usage is TRBV3-1 (or the pseudogene TRBV3-2) and J usage is TRBJ1-1; D is unresolved. CDR3 length equals 14 residues. V lost 2 bases, J lost 5 bases, and 12 bases lay in between. From germline, CDR1 is LGHDT and CDR2 YNNKEL (reference sequence).